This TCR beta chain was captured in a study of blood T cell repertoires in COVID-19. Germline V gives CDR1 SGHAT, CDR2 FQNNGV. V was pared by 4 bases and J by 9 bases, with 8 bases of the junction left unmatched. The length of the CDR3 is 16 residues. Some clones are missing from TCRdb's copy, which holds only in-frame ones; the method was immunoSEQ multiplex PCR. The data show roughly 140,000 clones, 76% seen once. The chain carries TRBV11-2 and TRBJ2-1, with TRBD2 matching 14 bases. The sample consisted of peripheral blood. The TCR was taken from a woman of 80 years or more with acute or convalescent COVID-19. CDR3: CASSSRLAGGFGEQFF. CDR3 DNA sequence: TGTGCCAGCAGCTCCAGACTAGCGGGAGGGTTCGGTGAGCAGTTCTTC.